The sequence of this TCR beta chain was determined in a study of human T cells and chemical hapten exposure. Study-level information: Patients, largely female, had alopecia areata, totalis or universalis.

Time point reported: patch test 3, about 24 weeks after DPC sensitization. Treatment noted: therapeutic diphenylcyclopropenone sensitization with weekly scalp DPC. Using its own MiXCR run on the RACE reads, TCRdb lists one record per CDR3 protein. The top ten hold 2% to 3% of the sample, which has roughly 69,000 distinct CDR3 sequences, approximately 9.9% seen once. V was trimmed by 3 bases and J by 1 base, leaving 11 bases between them. The CDR3 runs to 15 residues. Germline V gene data show CDR1 as LGHNA and CDR2 as YNFKEQ. This clonotype was counted at least ten times. The source of this sequence is a woman in her twenties or thirties with alopecia areata. Some clones in this sample may be carry-over from other donors' samples. Source: whole blood, taken in connection with sensitization to the hapten diphenylcyclopropenone (DPC). The chain has TRBV4-2 and TRBJ2-3; D uncertain. This CDR3 is CASSQNPAGTDTQYF. Here the CDR3 DNA reads TGTGCCAGCAGCCAGAATCCCGCTGGCACAGATACGCAGTATTTT.